These 7 T cell receptor beta chains share one sample of origin, sequenced in a study of spatial heterogeneity in lung cancer. Time point denoted: sample taken at primary tumor resection. No cell sorting; template was whole RNA from tumor, lung tissue or PBMC. Using its own MiXCR run on the 5' RACE reads, TCRdb lists one record per CDR3 protein. The table has about 12,000 distinct CDR3 sequences, about 6% seen once. The sequenced sample was normal lung tissue next to the tumor, obtained at surgery. These receptors all stem from a male donor with early-stage non-small cell lung cancer.

At least ten counts were recorded for this clonotype. The library was designed around alpha chains, so this beta chain is a stray read whose abundance carries little weight. This chain connects TRBV18 to TRBJ2-7; 8 bases match TRBD1. Trimming removed 3 bases from V and 7 bases from J; junction bases left unmatched: 14. CDR1 is KGHSH and CDR2 is LQKENI in the germline V gene. The CDR3 runs to 16 residues. This chain's CDR3 is CASSPTGQGALVEQYF. The CDR3, as DNA: TGTGCCAGCTCACCTACTGGACAGGGAGCCTTGGTGGAGCAGTACTTC. Complete variable domain (other parts from reference TRBV18 and TRBJ2-7): NAGVMQNPRHLVRRRGQEARLRCSPMKGHSHVYWYRQLPEEGLKFMVYLQKENIIDESGMPKERFSAEFPKEGPSILRIQQVVRGDSAAYFCASSPTGQGALVEQYFGPGTRLTVT.

This clonotype was counted ten times or more. Found in a library prepared for alpha chains, this beta chain is an off-target read, and its abundance has little meaning. V gene TRBV28 combines with J gene TRBJ2-7; TRBD1 matches 8 bases. From germline, CDR1 is MDHEN and CDR2 SYDVKM. The CDR3 length is 15 residues. V lost 6 bases and J lost 5; bases outside the gene matches: 12. CDR3 residues: CASRTLGQGFDEQYF. In DNA, the CDR3 is TGTGCCAGCAGAACCCTCGGACAGGGCTTTGACGAGCAGTACTTC.

Concerning this clonotype itself: A library made for alpha chains picked up this beta chain off target, so its size means little. The chain links TRBV9 to TRBJ2-7; 7 positions match TRBD1. Germline V gene lookup returns CDR1 SGDLS and CDR2 YYNGEE. This CDR3 has 14 amino acids. V shed 2 bases and J 0 bases; nucleotides not matched to a gene: 2. The DNA for the CDR3 is TGTGCCAGCAGCGTCCGGGACAGCTCCTACGAGCAGTACTTC. Amino acids: CASSVRDSSYEQYF.

In this sample, this clonotype turned up many times. This beta chain is an off-target read within a library intended for alpha chains, so its frequency means little. This chain uses TRBV12-3 or TRBV12-4 with TRBJ2-3; the match to TRBD2 covers 12 bases. The V segment lost 6 bases and the J segment 0 bases; nucleotides outside the gene matches: 4. The CDR3 totals 16 residues. In DNA form, the CDR3 reads TGTGCCAGCAGCCGGGGACTAGCGGGTAGCACAGATACGCAGTATTTT. Its translation: CASSRGLAGSTDTQYF.

This clonotype was detected ten times or more. Within a library made for alpha chains, this beta chain is off target, and its count is uninformative. The chain recombines TRBV29-1 with TRBJ1-1; TRBD1 matches at 7 bases. The CDR3 contains 12 residues. After removal of 4 bases from V and 7 bases from J, the junction contained 6 bases not matched to a gene. CDR1 is SQVTM, CDR2 ANQGSEA, per germline. The CDR3 nucleotides are TGCAGCGTTGGGGACAGCCCCGGTGAAGCTTTCTTT. As protein: CSVGDSPGEAFF.

This clonotype is judged medium-sized (0.01 to 0.1%). This beta chain is off target for a library built for alpha chains, so its abundance means little. V and J are TRBV6-6 and TRBJ2-3; D unclear. Germline CDR1 and CDR2: MNHNY and SVGAGI (reference sequence). Trimming pared 5 bases from V and 1 base from J, leaving 10 bases between. This CDR3 region has 14 residues. The CDR3 reads CASSQHGRTDTQYF. DNA for the CDR3: TGTGCCAGCAGTCAACACGGTCGCACAGATACGCAGTATTTT.

Details on this clonotype: This beta chain slipped into a library made for alpha chains as a stray read, so its size is not meaningful. The rearrangement uses TRBV4-2 and TRBJ1-5, with D possibly matching TRBD1 (6 bases). V was cut by 4 bases and J by 5 bases, with 12 bases left in between. Germline loops: CDR1 LGHNA, CDR2 YNFKEQ. The CDR3 contains 14 residues. The CDR3 spells CASSPGGGDQPQHF. CDR3 nucleotide sequence: TGTGCCAGCAGCCCCGGAGGGGGGGATCAGCCCCAGCATTTT.